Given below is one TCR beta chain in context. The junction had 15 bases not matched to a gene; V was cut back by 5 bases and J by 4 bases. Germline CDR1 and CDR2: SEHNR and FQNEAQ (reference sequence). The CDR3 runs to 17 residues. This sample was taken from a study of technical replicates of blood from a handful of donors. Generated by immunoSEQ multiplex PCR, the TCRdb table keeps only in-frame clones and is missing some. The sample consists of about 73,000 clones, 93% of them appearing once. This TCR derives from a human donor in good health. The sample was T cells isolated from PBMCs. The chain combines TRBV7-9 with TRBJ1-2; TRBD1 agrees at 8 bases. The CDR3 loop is CASSPRTAKDRAYGYTF. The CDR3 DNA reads TGTGCCAGCAGCCCCCGAACAGCCAAGGACAGGGCCTATGGCTACACCTTC.